This T cell receptor (beta chain) is drawn from a study of human T cells and chemical hapten exposure. As concerns this clonotype: A much larger clone differs by one base, so this may be a read error.

In TCRdb, the RACE reads were re-called with MiXCR into one record per CDR3 protein. Of over 85,000 distinct CDR3 sequences in the sample, less than 14% are singletons; the top ten hold around 3.1%. Time point given: pre-sensitization, week 0. Treatment: therapeutic diphenylcyclopropenone sensitization with weekly scalp DPC. CDR1 and CDR2 (germline): SGHDT, YYEEEE. The CDR3 has 15 residues. Trimming removed 1 base at V and 4 bases at J, with 14 bases between. Here the sequenced sample was whole blood, taken in connection with sensitization to the hapten diphenylcyclopropenone (DPC). The receptor was derived from a woman aged 55 to 70 with alopecia areata. Some clones in this sample may be carry-over from other donors' samples. This sequence joins TRBV5-6 and TRBJ1-2; the D gene is possibly TRBD1 (6 bases). DNA of the CDR3: TGTGCCAGCAGCTTGTCCTTCACAGGGACCTATGGCTACACCTTC. Protein product: CASSLSFTGTYGYTF.